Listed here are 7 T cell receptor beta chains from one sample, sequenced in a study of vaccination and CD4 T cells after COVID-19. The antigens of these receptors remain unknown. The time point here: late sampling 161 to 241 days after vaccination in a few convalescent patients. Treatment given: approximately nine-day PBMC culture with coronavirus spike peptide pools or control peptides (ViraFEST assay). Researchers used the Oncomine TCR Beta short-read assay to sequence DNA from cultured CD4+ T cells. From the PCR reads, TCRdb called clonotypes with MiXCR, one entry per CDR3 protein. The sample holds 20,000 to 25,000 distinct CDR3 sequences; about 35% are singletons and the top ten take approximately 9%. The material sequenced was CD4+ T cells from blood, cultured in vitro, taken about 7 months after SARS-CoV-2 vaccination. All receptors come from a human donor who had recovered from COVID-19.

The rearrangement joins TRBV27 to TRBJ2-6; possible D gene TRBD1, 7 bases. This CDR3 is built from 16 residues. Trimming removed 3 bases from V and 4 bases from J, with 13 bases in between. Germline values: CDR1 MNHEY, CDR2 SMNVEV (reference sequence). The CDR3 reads CASSFRGAQGANVLTF. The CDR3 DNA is TGTGCCAGCAGTTTCAGGGGGGCGCAAGGGGCCAACGTCCTGACTTTC.

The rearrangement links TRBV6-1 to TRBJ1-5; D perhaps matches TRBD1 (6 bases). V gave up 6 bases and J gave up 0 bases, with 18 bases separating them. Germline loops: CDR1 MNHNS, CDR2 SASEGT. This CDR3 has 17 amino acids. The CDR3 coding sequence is TGTGCCAGCAGGCCAATGGACAGTGCCTATAGCAATCAGCCCCAGCATTTT. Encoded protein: CASRPMDSAYSNQPQHF.

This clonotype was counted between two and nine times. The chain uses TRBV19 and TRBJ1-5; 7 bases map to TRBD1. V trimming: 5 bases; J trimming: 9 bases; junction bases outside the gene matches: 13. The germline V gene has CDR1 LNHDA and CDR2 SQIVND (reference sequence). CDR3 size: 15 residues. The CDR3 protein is CASSGRDRLQRPQHF. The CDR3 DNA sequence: TGTGCCAGTAGTGGCCGGGACAGATTACAGCGGCCCCAGCATTTT.

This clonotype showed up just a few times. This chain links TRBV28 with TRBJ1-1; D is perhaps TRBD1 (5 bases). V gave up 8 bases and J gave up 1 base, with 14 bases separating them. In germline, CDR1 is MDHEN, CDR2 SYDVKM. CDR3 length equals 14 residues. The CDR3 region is CASPPFGANTEAFF. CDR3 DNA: TGTGCCAGCCCCCCGTTCGGGGCGAACACTGAAGCTTTCTTT. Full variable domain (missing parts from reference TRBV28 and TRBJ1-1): DVKVTQSSRYLVKRTGEKVFLECVQDMDHENMFWYRQDPGLGLRLIYFSYDVKMKEKGDIPEGYSVSREKKERFSLILESASTNQTSMYLCASPPFGANTEAFFGQGTRLTVV.

The CDR3 region is CASSGQEGDEQFF. DNA for the CDR3: TGCGCCAGCAGTGGACAGGAAGGTGATGAGCAGTTCTTC. The V and J genes are TRBV4-3 and TRBJ2-1, with 7 bases identical to TRBD1. The CDR3 spans 13 residues. Germline V gene lookup returns CDR1 LGHNA and CDR2 YSLEER. V lost 6 bases, J lost 8 bases, and 7 bases stayed unmatched.

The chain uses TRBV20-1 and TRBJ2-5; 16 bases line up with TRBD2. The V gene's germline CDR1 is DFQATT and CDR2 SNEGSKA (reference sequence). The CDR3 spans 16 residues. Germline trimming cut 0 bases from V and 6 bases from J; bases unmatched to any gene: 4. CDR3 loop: CSARDGTSGREQTQYF. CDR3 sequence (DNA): TGCAGTGCTAGAGATGGGACTAGCGGGAGGGAGCAGACCCAGTACTTC.

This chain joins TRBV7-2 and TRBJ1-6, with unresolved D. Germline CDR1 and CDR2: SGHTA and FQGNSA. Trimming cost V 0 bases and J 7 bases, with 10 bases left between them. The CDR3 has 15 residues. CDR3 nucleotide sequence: TGTGCCAGCAGCTTAGCGGAAGGTCAGAATTCACCCCTCCACTTT. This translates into CASSLAEGQNSPLHF.